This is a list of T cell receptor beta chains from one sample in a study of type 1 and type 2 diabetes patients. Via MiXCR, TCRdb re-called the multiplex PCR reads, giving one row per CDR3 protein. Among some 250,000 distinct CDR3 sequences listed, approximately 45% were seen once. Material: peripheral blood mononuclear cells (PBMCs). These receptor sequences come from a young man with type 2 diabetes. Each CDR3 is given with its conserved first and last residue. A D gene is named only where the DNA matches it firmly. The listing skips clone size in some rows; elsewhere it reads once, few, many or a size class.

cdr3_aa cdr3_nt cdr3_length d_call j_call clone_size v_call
CSATGRDYEQYF TGCAGTGCTACTGGACGGGACTACGAGCAGTACTTC 12 - TRBJ2-7 - TRBV20-1
CSARPSATYEQYF TGCAGTGCTAGGCCCAGCGCAACGTACGAGCAGTACTTC 13 - TRBJ2-7 few TRBV20-1
CASSYRDSYKQYF TGTGCCAGCAGCTATAGGGACAGTTATAAGCAGTACTTC 13 TRBD1 TRBJ2-7 few TRBV7-3
CASSSPGTGQETQYF TGCGCCAGCAGCTCGCCCGGGACAGGACAAGAGACCCAGTACTTC 15 TRBD1 TRBJ2-5 - TRBV5-1
CASYGGANEKLFF TGTGCCAGTTATGGGGGAGCTAATGAAAAACTGTTTTTT 13 - TRBJ1-4 few TRBV28
CASSLTWADTQYF TGTGCCAGCAGTTTGACCTGGGCGGATACGCAGTATTTT 13 - TRBJ2-3 - TRBV12-3/TRBV12-4
CASSFDGPSYKQYF TGTGCCAGCAGTTTCGACGGACCCTCCTACAAGCAGTACTTC 14 - TRBJ2-7 - TRBV27
CASSFPGQASSYEQYF TGTGCCAGCAGTTTCCCTGGACAGGCCAGCTCCTACGAGCAGTACTTC 16 TRBD1 TRBJ2-7 - TRBV27
CASSIGKTPNEKLFF TGTGCCAGTAGTATTGGGAAGACCCCTAATGAAAAACTGTTTTTT 15 - TRBJ1-4 few TRBV19
CASSSTRGLAGGNEQFF TGTGCCAGCAGCTCAACCCGGGGACTAGCGGGAGGGAATGAGCAGTTCTTC 17 TRBD2 TRBJ2-1 - TRBV7-2
CASSPTGQSNSPLHF TGTGCCAGCAGCCCAACGGGCCAGTCCAATTCACCCCTCCACTTT 15 - TRBJ1-6 - TRBV14
CARTRRGDAYSGANVLTF TGTGCCAGGACCCGAAGAGGTGACGCGTACTCTGGGGCCAACGTCCTGACTTTC 18 - TRBJ2-6 - TRBV28
CASLESRGGPSYNEQFF TGTGCCAGTCTAGAGAGTCGGGGGGGTCCATCCTACAATGAGCAGTTCTTC 17 TRBD2 TRBJ2-1 few TRBV19
CASIGRGQEKRGANVLTF TGTGCCAGCATCGGTCGCGGACAGGAAAAAAGGGGGGCCAACGTCCTGACTTTC 18 TRBD1 TRBJ2-6 many TRBV2
CSVEVSGSTNYGYTF TGCAGCGTTGAGGTCAGCGGGTCTACTAACTATGGCTACACCTTC 15 - TRBJ1-2 - TRBV29-1
CAWRGDTGELFF TGTGCCTGGAGGGGCGACACCGGGGAGCTGTTTTTT 12 - TRBJ2-2 few TRBV30
CASSSKEGHEQYF TGTGCCAGCAGCTCCAAGGAGGGCCACGAGCAGTACTTC 13 - TRBJ2-7 few TRBV7-8
CSARGTSGTSTDTQYF TGCAGTGCTAGGGGGACTAGCGGAACTAGCACAGATACGCAGTATTTT 16 TRBD2 TRBJ2-3 few TRBV20-1
CSVGDRGNGYTF TGCAGCGTTGGTGACAGGGGAAATGGCTACACCTTC 12 TRBD1 TRBJ1-2 - TRBV29-1
CASSETPTSGRFF TGTGCCAGTAGTGAAACTCCTACTAGCGGACGGTTCTTC 13 TRBD2 TRBJ2-5 - TRBV19
CASSQVTALYNSPLHF TGCGCCAGCAGCCAAGTTACAGCTCTTTATAATTCACCCCTCCACTTT 16 - TRBJ1-6 once TRBV4-1
CASSLKRAGSYNEQFF TGTGCCAGCAGCTTAAAGAGGGCCGGCTCCTACAATGAGCAGTTCTTC 16 - TRBJ2-1 - TRBV7-9
CASSPGLGGGHYGYTF TGTGCCAGCAGTCCAGGCTTGGGTGGGGGGCACTATGGCTACACCTTC 16 - TRBJ1-2 - TRBV6-5
CASSESQGASDEQYF TGCGCCAGCAGTGAGTCTCAGGGGGCCTCGGACGAGCAGTACTTC 15 TRBD1 TRBJ2-7 many TRBV10-1
CASSYPLAGGQEGETQYF TGTGCCAGCAGTTACCCACTAGCGGGGGGGCAGGAAGGAGAGACCCAGTACTTC 18 TRBD2 TRBJ2-5 - TRBV6-2/TRBV6-3
CSARVPAGNTIYF TGCAGTGCTAGGGTTCCAGCTGGAAACACCATATATTTT 13 - TRBJ1-3 - TRBV20-1
CASSIRAGSQDERYF TGTGCCAGTAGTATTAGGGCAGGTTCGCAGGACGAGCGGTACTTC 15 - TRBJ2-7 - TRBV19
CASSDPYLGYTF TGTGCCAGCAGTGACCCGTACCTTGGCTACACCTTC 12 - TRBJ1-2 - TRBV27
CASRHPSRTGGAYEQYF TGTGCCAGCAGACACCCCTCCCGGACAGGGGGCGCTTACGAGCAGTACTTC 17 TRBD1 TRBJ2-7 few TRBV6-6
CASSVGQGMGIQYF TGTGCCAGCAGCGTAGGTCAGGGGATGGGCATTCAGTACTTC 14 - TRBJ2-4 - TRBV9
CASSQEWGRLASYNEQFF TGTGCCAGCAGCCAAGAATGGGGGCGCCTCGCCTCCTACAATGAGCAGTTCTTC 18 - TRBJ2-1 - TRBV14
CASSPPSGAGETQYF TGTGCCAGCAGCCCGCCATCCGGGGCGGGAGAGACCCAGTACTTC 15 - TRBJ2-5 once TRBV14